The rows below give T cell receptor beta chains drawn from one sample of a study of human T cells and chemical hapten exposure. TCRdb re-derived calls from the RACE reads in MiXCR, one entry per CDR3 protein. Among some 84,000 distinct CDR3 sequences, 8.5% to 9% were seen once, and the ten largest hold just over 2.5%. Sequenced here: whole blood, sampled in connection with sensitization to the hapten diphenylcyclopropenone (DPC). These receptors were collected from a man aged 35-49 years with alopecia areata. Some clones in this sample may be carry-over from other donors' samples. CDR3s include the opening cysteine and the closing phenylalanine or tryptophan. A D gene is named only where the DNA matches it firmly. Size is stated for part of the rows, as once, few or many counts, or as a class when the clone is expanded.

J gene | D gene | V gene | clone size | CDR3 DNA | CDR3 protein
TRBJ2-1 | TRBD2 | TRBV19 | - | TGTGCCAGTAGTATTTGGTCGGGAGGGCACAATGAGCAGTTCTTC | CASSIWSGGHNEQFF
TRBJ1-2 | TRBD1 | TRBV6-5 | few | TGTGCCAGCAGTCCCACGACAGGGATACACTATGGCTACACCTTC | CASSPTTGIHYGYTF
TRBJ2-3 | - | TRBV7-3 | - | TGTGCCAGCAGCGGGAGTTATGCGGATACGCAGTATTTT | CASSGSYADTQYF
TRBJ2-5 | TRBD1 | TRBV7-8 | - | TGTGCCAGCAGCTTAGACAGGGGATCAGAGACCCAGTACTTC | CASSLDRGSETQYF
TRBJ2-6 | - | TRBV18 | - | TGTGCCAGCTCACCTGCGTACTCTGGGGCCAACGTCCTGACTTTC | CASSPAYSGANVLTF
TRBJ2-7 | - | TRBV12-3/TRBV12-4 | few | TGTGCCAGCAGTTCCACAGGGATCTCCTACGAGCAGTACTTC | CASSSTGISYEQYF
TRBJ2-6 | - | TRBV6-1 | few | TGTGCCAGCTTGCGCCTACCTGGGGCCAACGTCCTGACTTTC | CASLRLPGANVLTF
TRBJ1-5 | - | TRBV28 | many | TGTGCCAGCAGTTTCCCAGGGGACCTTGGCAATCAGCCCCAGCATTTT | CASSFPGDLGNQPQHF
TRBJ2-1 | - | TRBV29-1 | few | TGCAGCGGGCGGCTTGTTACCTACAATGAGCAGTTCTTC | CSGRLVTYNEQFF
TRBJ1-2 | - | TRBV7-3 | - | TGTGCCAGCAGTTCACAGGCTAACTATGGCTACACCTTC | CASSSQANYGYTF
TRBJ2-1 | TRBD1 | TRBV7-8 | - | TGTGCCAGCAGCTTAGCGGGCGTGATACGACAGGGCTTATACAATGAGCAGTTCTTC | CASSLAGVIRQGLYNEQFF
TRBJ1-1 | - | TRBV29-1 | many | TGCAGCGTCTGCTTCGGGCTCGGTAACACTGAAGCTTTCTTT | CSVCFGLGNTEAFF
TRBJ1-2 | - | TRBV20-1 | many | TGCAGTGCCCCGGACGGGGGAGGGTATGGCTACACCTTC | CSAPDGGGYGYTF
TRBJ1-2 | - | TRBV5-1 | many | TGCGCCAGCAGCTTGGCTGGGGGACTGAACTATGGCTACACCTTC | CASSLAGGLNYGYTF
TRBJ1-1 | TRBD1 | TRBV11-1 | few | TGTGCCAGCAGCTTACAGGGGGCAGAGGTATCCAGAAAGAACACTGAAGCTTTCTTT | CASSLQGAEVSRKNTEAFF
TRBJ2-3 | TRBD1 | TRBV6-1 | many | TGTGCCAGCAGCCGGGACAGGGTTAAAGATACGCAGTATTTT | CASSRDRVKDTQYF
TRBJ2-7 | TRBD1 | TRBV5-5 | - | TGTGCCAGCAGGTTGGGACAGGGGGCTACCTACGAGCAGTACTTC | CASRLGQGATYEQYF
TRBJ2-3 | - | TRBV6-2/TRBV6-3 | few | TGTGCCAGCAGTTACGATGGGGGTGGAGATACGCAGTATTTT | CASSYDGGGDTQYF
TRBJ1-4 | TRBD1 | TRBV7-6 | - | TGTGCCAGCAGCTTAGCCGCCGGGACAGGGCGAGAAAAACTGTTTTTT | CASSLAAGTGREKLFF
TRBJ1-1 | - | TRBV28 | few | TGTGCCAGCAGGGCGACAGCGCTGAGGACTGAAGCTTTCTTT | CASRATALRTEAFF
TRBJ2-5 | - | TRBV27 | few | TGTGCCAGCAGTTTATTCGCCAGGGCGCAAGAGACCCAGTACTTC | CASSLFARAQETQYF
TRBJ1-5 | - | TRBV28 | many | TGTGCCAGCACGTCGGCCAATCAGCCCCAGCATTTT | CASTSANQPQHF
TRBJ2-7 | TRBD2 | TRBV2 | many | TGTGCCAGCTTCGAGGCTAGCGGATTCTACGAGCAGTACTTC | CASFEASGFYEQYF
TRBJ2-2 | - | TRBV25-1 | many | TGTGCCAGCAGTGATTCGTCAACCGGGGAGCTGTTTTTT | CASSDSSTGELFF
TRBJ2-7 | TRBD2 | TRBV2 | medium-sized | TGTGCCAGCACAGGCGGGAGGAGCTCCTACGAGCAGTACTTC | CASTGGRSSYEQYF
TRBJ2-3 | TRBD2 | TRBV19 | few | TGTGCCAGTAGTATACAGGCCCCAGGCGGGAGGGCCACAGATACGCAGTATTTT | CASSIQAPGGRATDTQYF
TRBJ2-3 | TRBD2 | TRBV12-3/TRBV12-4 | few | TGTGCCAGCAGTTTAAGCGGGAGGCCAGATACGCAGTATTTT | CASSLSGRPDTQYF